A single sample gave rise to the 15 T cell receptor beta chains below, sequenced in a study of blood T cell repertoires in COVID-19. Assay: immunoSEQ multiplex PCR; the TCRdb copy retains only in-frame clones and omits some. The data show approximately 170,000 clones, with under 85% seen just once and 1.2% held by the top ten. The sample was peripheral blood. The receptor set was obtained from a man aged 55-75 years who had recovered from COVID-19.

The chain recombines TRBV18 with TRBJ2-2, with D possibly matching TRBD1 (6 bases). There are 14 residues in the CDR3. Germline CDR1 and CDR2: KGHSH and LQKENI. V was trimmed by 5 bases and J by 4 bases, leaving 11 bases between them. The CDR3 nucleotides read TGTGCCAGCTCATTTCAGGGGACCACCGGGGAGCTGTTTTTT. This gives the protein CASSFQGTTGELFF.

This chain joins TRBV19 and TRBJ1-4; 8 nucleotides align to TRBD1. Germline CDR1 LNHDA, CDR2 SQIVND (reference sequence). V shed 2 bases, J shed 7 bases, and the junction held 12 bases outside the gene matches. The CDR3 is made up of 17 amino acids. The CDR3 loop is CASSITGGEGGAEKLFF. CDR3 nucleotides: TGTGCCAGTAGTATAACAGGGGGGGAAGGCGGAGCTGAAAAACTGTTTTTT.

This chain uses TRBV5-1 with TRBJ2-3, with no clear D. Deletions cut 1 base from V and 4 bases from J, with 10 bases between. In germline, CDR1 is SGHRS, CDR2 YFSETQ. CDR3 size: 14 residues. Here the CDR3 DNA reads TGCGCCAGCAGCTTGAGCATCGCTCCAGATACGCAGTATTTT. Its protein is CASSLSIAPDTQYF.

The CDR3 coding sequence is TGTGCCAGCAGTGAAGAGATTCGGGGGCCCCAGCATTTT. Amino acids: CASSEEIRGPQHF. The chain combines TRBV6-1 with TRBJ1-5; no clear D gene. Germline V CDR1 and CDR2: MNHNS, SASEGT. This CDR3 has 13 residues. V was trimmed by 1 base and J by 9 bases, leaving 10 bases between them.

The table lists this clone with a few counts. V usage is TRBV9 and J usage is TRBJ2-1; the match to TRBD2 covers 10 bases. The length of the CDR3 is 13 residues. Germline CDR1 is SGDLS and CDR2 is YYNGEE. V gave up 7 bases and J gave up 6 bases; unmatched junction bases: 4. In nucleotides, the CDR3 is TGTGCCAGCTCTCTAGCGGGGGCCAATGAGCAGTTCTTC. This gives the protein CASSLAGANEQFF. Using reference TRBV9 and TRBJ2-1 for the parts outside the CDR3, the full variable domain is DSGVTQTPKHLITATGQRVTLRCSPRSGDLSVYWYQQSLDQGLQFLIQYYNGEERAKGNILERFSAQQFPDLHSELNLSSLELGDSALYFCASSLAGANEQFFGPGTRLTVL.

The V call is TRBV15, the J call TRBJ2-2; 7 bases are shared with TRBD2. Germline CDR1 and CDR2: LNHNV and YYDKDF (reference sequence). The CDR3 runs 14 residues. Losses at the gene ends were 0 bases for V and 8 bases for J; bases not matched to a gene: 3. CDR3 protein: CATSRETSSGELFF. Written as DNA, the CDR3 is TGTGCCACCAGCAGAGAGACTAGCTCTGGGGAGCTGTTTTTT.

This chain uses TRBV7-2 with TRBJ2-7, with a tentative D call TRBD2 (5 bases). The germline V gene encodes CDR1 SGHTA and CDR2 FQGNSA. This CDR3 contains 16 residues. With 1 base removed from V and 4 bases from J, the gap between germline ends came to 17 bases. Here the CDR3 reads CASSLVVRAGRYEQYF. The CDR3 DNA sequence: TGTGCCAGCAGCTTAGTGGTCCGGGCGGGCAGGTACGAGCAGTACTTC.

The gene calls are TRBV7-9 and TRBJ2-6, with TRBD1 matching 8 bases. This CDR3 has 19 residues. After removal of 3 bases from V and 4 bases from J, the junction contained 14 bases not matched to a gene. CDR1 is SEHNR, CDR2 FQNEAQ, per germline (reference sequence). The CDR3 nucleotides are TGTGCCAGCAGCTTGGGCAGCCGGACAGGGCCCTTCGGGGCCAACGTCCTGACTTTC. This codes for CASSLGSRTGPFGANVLTF.

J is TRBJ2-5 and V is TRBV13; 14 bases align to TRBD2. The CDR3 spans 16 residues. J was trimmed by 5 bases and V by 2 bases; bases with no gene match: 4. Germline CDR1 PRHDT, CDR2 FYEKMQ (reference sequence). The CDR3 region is CASSLRLAGGKETQYF. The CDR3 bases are TGTGCCAGCAGCTTAAGACTAGCGGGGGGGAAGGAGACCCAGTACTTC. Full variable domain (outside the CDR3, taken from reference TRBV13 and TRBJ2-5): AAGVIQSPRHLIKEKRETATLKCYPIPRHDTVYWYQQGPGQDPQFLISFYEKMQSDKGSIPDRFSAQQFSDYHSELNMSSLELGDSALYFCASSLRLAGGKETQYFGPGTRLLVL.

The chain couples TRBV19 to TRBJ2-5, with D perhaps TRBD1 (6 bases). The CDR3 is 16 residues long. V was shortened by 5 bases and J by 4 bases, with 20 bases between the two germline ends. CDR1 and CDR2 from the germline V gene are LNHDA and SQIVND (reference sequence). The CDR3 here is CASSAQQGPGTETQYF. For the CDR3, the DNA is TGTGCCAGTAGTGCTCAACAGGGCCCGGGCACAGAGACCCAGTACTTC. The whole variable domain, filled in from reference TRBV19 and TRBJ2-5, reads DGGITQSPKYLFRKEGQNVTLSCEQNLNHDAMYWYRQDPGQGLRLIYYSQIVNDFQKGDIAEGYSVSREKKESFPLTVTSAQKNPTAFYLCASSAQQGPGTETQYFGPGTRLLVL.

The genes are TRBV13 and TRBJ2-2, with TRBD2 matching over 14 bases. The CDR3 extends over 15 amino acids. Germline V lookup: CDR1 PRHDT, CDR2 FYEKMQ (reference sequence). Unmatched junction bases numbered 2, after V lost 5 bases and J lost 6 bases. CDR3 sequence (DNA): TGTGCCAGCAGCACGGGACTAGCGGGAGCCGGGGAGCTGTTTTTT. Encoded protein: CASSTGLAGAGELFF.

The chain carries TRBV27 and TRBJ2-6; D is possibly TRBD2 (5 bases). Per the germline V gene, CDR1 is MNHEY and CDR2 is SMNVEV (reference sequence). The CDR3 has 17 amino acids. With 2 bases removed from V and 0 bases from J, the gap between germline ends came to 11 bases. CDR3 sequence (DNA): TGTGCCAGCAGTTTAAGGAACGGGGTCTCTGGGGCCAACGTCCTGACTTTC. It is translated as CASSLRNGVSGANVLTF.

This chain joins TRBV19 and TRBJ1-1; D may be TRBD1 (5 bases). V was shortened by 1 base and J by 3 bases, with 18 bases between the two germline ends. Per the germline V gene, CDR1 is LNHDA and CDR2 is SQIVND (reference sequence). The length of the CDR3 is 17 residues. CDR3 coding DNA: TGTGCCAGTAGTATAGCAGGGTTCGGTTGGGGTGACACTGAAGCTTTCTTT. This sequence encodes CASSIAGFGWGDTEAFF.

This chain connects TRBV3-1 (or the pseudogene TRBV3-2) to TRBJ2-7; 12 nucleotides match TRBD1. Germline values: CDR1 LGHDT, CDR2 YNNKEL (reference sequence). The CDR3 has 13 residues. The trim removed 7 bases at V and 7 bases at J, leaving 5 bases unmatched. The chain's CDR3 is CASKGQGAVEQYF. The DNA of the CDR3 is TGTGCCAGCAAGGGACAGGGGGCGGTTGAGCAGTACTTC.

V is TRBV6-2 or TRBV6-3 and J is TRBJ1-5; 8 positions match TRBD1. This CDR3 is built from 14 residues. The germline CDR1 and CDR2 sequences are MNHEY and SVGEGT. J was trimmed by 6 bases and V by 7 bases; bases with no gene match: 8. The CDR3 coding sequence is TGTGCCAGCACCCCAGGGGGCAGGGCTCAGCCCCAGCATTTT. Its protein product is CASTPGGRAQPQHF.